These T cell receptor beta chains were read from a single sample in a study of T cells in narcolepsy. The assay was immunoSEQ multiplex PCR, and TCRdb's table has in-frame clones only and misses some. The repertoire has over 25,000 clones, approximately 86% of them found once; the top ten carry 0.95% to 1.3%. Sequenced material: CD45RA- memory CD4+ T cells from PBMCs. The source is a human donor with narcolepsy. Each CDR3 is given with its conserved first and last residue. Each record gives: J gene, D gene, V gene, clone size, CDR3 protein, CDR3 DNA. A D gene is named only where the DNA matches it firmly. Rows give clone size only sometimes, using once, few, many, or a class for an expanded clone.

TRBJ1-6,TRBD1,TRBV5-5,.,CASSPTGVGSPLHF,TGTGCCAGCAGCCCCACAGGGGTGGGTTCACCCCTCCACTTT
TRBJ1-6,TRBD1,TRBV7-9,.,CASSLAGQGDNSPLHF,TGTGCCAGCAGCCTCGCCGGACAGGGAGATAATTCACCCCTCCACTTT
TRBJ1-3,.,TRBV2,.,CASSEPGPGNTIYF,TGTGCCAGCAGTGAACCCGGCCCTGGAAACACCATATATTTT
TRBJ1-5,.,TRBV7-8,.,CASSPPGGGNQPQHF,TGTGCCAGCAGCCCCCCCGGGGGGGGAAATCAGCCCCAGCATTTT
TRBJ1-4,TRBD1,TRBV11-2,.,CASKRTGETNEKLFF,TGTGCCAGCAAACGGACAGGGGAGACTAATGAAAAACTGTTTTTT
TRBJ1-1,.,TRBV2,once,CASSWTDWNTEAFF,TGTGCCAGCAGCTGGACAGACTGGAACACTGAAGCTTTCTTT
TRBJ2-2,TRBD1,TRBV6-1,.,CASSRGPSGTGELFF,TGTGCCAGCAGCAGGGGGCCATCGGGAACCGGGGAGCTGTTTTTT
TRBJ1-5,.,TRBV7-2,.,CASTPTPTGYQPQHF,TGTGCCAGCACTCCGACTCCTACAGGGTACCAGCCCCAGCATTTT
TRBJ2-1,.,TRBV7-2,.,CASSLGRGKSGYNEQFF,TGTGCCAGCAGCTTAGGAAGGGGGAAATCGGGGTACAATGAGCAGTTCTTC
TRBJ1-6,TRBD1,TRBV2,.,CASSGGSGTGSNSPLHF,TGTGCCAGCAGTGGGGGATCCGGGACAGGGAGTAATTCACCCCTCCACTTT
TRBJ1-1,.,TRBV19,.,CASSITGSLSEAFF,TGTGCCAGTAGTATCACGGGTTCTTTGTCTGAAGCTTTCTTT
TRBJ1-2,.,TRBV6-4,.,CASSTVRGYGYTF,TGTGCCAGCAGCACAGTTAGGGGTTATGGCTACACCTTC
TRBJ1-4,TRBD1,TRBV5-1,.,CASSTQGASEKLFF,TGCGCCAGCAGTACCCAGGGGGCTAGTGAAAAACTGTTTTTT
TRBJ1-4,.,TRBV7-6,.,CASSLGGKEKLFF,TGTGCCAGCAGCTTAGGTGGGAAAGAAAAACTGTTTTTT
TRBJ2-7,TRBD1,TRBV18,.,CASSPPTGLGYEQYF,TGTGCCAGCTCACCACCGACAGGGCTGGGGTACGAGCAGTACTTC
TRBJ1-6,TRBD1,TRBV19,once,CASSIGTGINSPLHF,TGTGCCAGTAGTATCGGGACAGGGATTAATTCACCCCTCCACTTT
TRBJ1-1,TRBD1,TRBV5-1,few,CASSPRAGGHTEAFF,TGCGCCAGCAGCCCGAGGGCAGGGGGGCACACTGAAGCTTTCTTT
TRBJ2-5,TRBD2,TRBV25-1,.,CASSERTSGVQETQYF,TGTGCCAGCAGTGAAAGAACCAGCGGGGTCCAAGAGACCCAGTACTTC
TRBJ1-1,.,TRBV18,.,CASSPLANTEAFF,TGTGCCAGCTCACCACTGGCAAACACTGAAGCTTTCTTT
TRBJ2-3,TRBD2,TRBV6-5,.,CASSPSGGNTDTQYF,TGTGCCAGCAGCCCCAGCGGGGGGAACACAGATACGCAGTATTTT
TRBJ2-1,.,TRBV7-8,.,CASSSYSPGVEQFF,TGTGCCAGCAGCTCCTACTCCCCCGGGGTTGAGCAGTTCTTC
TRBJ2-3,.,TRBV7-2,.,CASSLAGGGVTDTQYF,TGTGCCAGCAGCTTAGCCGGGGGCGGGGTAACAGATACGCAGTATTTT
TRBJ1-1,TRBD1,TRBV5-1,.,CASSLRTGTGENTEAFF,TGCGCCAGCAGCTTGCGGACCGGGACAGGCGAGAACACTGAAGCTTTCTTT
TRBJ1-3,.,TRBV5-5,.,CASSLQGSSSGNTIYF,TGTGCCAGCAGCTTGCAGGGGTCGAGCTCTGGAAACACCATATATTTT
TRBJ1-2,.,TRBV2,.,CASRQEGYGYTF,TGTGCCAGCAGGCAGGAGGGGTATGGCTACACCTTC
TRBJ2-6,.,TRBV7-2,.,CASSLAGWGTGANVLTF,TGTGCCAGCAGCTTAGCCGGATGGGGAACTGGGGCCAACGTCCTGACTTTC
TRBJ1-4,.,TRBV9,.,CASSEGVTNEKLFF,TGTGCCAGCAGCGAGGGGGTAACTAATGAAAAACTGTTTTTT
TRBJ1-1,.,TRBV4-1,.,CASSPRMNTEAFF,TGCGCCAGCAGCCCAAGGATGAACACTGAAGCTTTCTTT
TRBJ2-1,.,TRBV4-2,few,CASSQDGGFYEQFF,TGTGCCAGCAGCCAAGACGGGGGTTTTTATGAGCAGTTCTTC
TRBJ2-2,.,TRBV5-8,.,CASSLYRGALNTGELFF,TGTGCCAGCAGCTTGTATCGGGGTGCCCTGAACACCGGGGAGCTGTTTTTT
TRBJ1-4,.,TRBV5-4,.,CASSPTAGSGEKLFF,TGTGCCAGCAGCCCAACTGCAGGGTCTGGCGAAAAACTGTTTTTT
TRBJ2-3,TRBD2,TRBV11-1,.,CASSLAGGGTTDTQYF,TGTGCCAGCAGCTTAGCTGGCGGGGGGACCACAGATACGCAGTATTTT
TRBJ1-5,.,TRBV6-1,.,CASSSLSNQPQHF,TGTGCCAGCAGTTCTTTAAGCAATCAGCCCCAGCATTTT
TRBJ1-2,.,TRBV6-5,.,CASSYKSNYGHTF,TGTGCCAGCAGTTATAAGTCTAACTATGGCCACACCTTC
TRBJ2-5,TRBD1,TRBV23-1,.,CASRPPGQGSETQYF,TGCGCCAGCAGACCTCCGGGACAGGGGTCCGAGACCCAGTACTTC
TRBJ1-1,.,TRBV5-5,once,CASTLVAGSTEAFF,TGTGCCTCCACCCTCGTGGCTGGAAGCACTGAAGCTTTCTTT
TRBJ2-7,.,TRBV5-1,.,CASSLEKLVDEQYF,TGCGCCAGCAGCTTAGAAAAGCTAGTCGACGAGCAGTACTTC
TRBJ2-1,TRBD1,TRBV10-3,.,CAISGQGNEQFF,TGTGCCATCAGTGGACAGGGTAATGAGCAGTTCTTC
TRBJ1-1,.,TRBV2,once,CASSASGFTEAFF,TGTGCCAGCAGTGCCTCAGGCTTCACTGAAGCTTTCTTT
TRBJ1-4,.,TRBV7-6,.,CASSLIIRGRVREKLFF,TGTGCCAGCAGCTTAATTATCCGCGGGCGGGTAAGGGAAAAACTGTTTTTT
TRBJ2-7,.,TRBV5-1,.,CASSPHAGPTPSEQYF,TGCGCCAGCAGCCCCCACGCCGGCCCGACGCCTTCCGAGCAGTACTTC
TRBJ2-5,TRBD1,TRBV7-2,.,CASSPGQGLTQYF,TGTGCCAGCAGCCCGGGACAGGGACTGACCCAGTACTTC
TRBJ2-3,.,TRBV5-1,once,CASSQGTSTDTQYF,TGCGCCAGCAGCCAAGGGACTAGCACAGATACGCAGTATTTT
TRBJ1-2,TRBD1,TRBV29-1,.,CSVGDRHGYTF,TGCAGCGTGGGGGACAGGCATGGCTACACCTTC